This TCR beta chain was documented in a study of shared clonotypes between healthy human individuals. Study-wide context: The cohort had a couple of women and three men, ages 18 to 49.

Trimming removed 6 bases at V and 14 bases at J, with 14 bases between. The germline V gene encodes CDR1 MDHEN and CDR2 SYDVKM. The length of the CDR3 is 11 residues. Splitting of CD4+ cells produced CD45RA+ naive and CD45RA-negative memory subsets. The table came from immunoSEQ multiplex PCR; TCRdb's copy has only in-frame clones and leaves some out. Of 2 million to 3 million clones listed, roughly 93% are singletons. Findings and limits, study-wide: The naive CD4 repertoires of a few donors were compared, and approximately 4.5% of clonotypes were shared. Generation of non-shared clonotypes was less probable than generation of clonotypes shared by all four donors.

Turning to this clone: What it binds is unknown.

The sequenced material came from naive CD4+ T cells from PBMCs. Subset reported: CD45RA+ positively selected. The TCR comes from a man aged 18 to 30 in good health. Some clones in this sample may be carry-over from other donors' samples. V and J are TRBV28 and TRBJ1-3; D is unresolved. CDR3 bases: TGTGCCAGCAGCAAACACGGAGACCTATATTTT. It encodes CASSKHGDLYF.